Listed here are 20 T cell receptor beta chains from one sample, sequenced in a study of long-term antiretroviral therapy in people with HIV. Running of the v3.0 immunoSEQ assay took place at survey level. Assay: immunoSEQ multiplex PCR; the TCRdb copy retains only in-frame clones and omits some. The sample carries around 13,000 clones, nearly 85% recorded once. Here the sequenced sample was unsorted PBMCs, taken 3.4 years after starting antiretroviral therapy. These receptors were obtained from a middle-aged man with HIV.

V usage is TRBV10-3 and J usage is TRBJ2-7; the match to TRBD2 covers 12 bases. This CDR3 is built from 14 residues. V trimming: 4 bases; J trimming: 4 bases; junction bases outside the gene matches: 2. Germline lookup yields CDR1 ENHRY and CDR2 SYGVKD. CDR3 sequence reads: CAISGLAGEYEQYF. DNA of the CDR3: TGTGCCATCAGTGGACTAGCGGGGGAGTACGAGCAGTACTTC.

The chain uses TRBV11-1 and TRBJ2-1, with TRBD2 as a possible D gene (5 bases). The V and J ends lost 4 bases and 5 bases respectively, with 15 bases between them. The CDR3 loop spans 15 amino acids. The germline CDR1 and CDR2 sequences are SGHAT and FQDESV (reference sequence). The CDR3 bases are TGTGCCAGCAGCTCTACTGGCGGGCCCAACAATGAGCAGTTCTTC. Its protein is CASSSTGGPNNEQFF.

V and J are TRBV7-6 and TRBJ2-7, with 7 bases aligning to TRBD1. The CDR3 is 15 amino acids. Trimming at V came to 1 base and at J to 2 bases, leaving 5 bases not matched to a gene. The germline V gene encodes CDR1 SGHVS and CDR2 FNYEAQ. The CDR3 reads CASSLGDSIPYEQYF. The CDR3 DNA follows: TGTGCCAGCAGCTTAGGGGACAGTATCCCCTACGAGCAGTACTTC.

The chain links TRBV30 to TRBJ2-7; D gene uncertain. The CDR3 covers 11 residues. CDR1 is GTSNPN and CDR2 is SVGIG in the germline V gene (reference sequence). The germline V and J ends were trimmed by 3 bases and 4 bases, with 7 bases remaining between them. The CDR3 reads CAWSLSYEQYF. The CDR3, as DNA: TGTGCCTGGAGCCTCAGTTACGAGCAGTACTTC.

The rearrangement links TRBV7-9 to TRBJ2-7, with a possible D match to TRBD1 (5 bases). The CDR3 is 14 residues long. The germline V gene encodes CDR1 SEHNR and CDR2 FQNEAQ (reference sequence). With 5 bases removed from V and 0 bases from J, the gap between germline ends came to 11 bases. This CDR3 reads CASSTDSYSYEQYF. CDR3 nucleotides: TGTGCCAGCAGCACTGACAGCTACTCCTACGAGCAGTACTTC.

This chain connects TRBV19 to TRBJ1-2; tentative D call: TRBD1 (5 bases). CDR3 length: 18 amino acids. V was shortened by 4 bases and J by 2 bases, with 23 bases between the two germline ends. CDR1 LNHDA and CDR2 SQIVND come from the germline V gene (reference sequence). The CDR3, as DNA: TGTGCCAGTAGTAATTACAAGTTCTCGGGGGACTTCAACTATGGCTACACCTTC. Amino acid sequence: CASSNYKFSGDFNYGYTF.

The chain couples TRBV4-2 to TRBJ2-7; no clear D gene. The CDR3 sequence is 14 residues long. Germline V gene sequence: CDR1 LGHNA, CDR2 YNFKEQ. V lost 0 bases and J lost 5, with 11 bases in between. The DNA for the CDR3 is TGTGCCAGCAGCCAAGAGTTCCGGAAAGACGAGCAGTACTTC. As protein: CASSQEFRKDEQYF.

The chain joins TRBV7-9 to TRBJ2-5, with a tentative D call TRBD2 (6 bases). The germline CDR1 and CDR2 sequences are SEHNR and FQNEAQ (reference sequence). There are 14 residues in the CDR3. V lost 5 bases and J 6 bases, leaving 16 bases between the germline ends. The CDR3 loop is CASSIGGREQTQYF. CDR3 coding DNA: TGTGCCAGCAGCATTGGGGGGAGAGAACAGACCCAGTACTTC.

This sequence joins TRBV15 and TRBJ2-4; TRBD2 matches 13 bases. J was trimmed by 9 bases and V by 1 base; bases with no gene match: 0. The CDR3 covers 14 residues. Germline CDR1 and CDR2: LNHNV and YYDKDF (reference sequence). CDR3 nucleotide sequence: TGTGCCACCAGCAGAGGACTAGCGGGAGGCATTCAGTACTTC. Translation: CATSRGLAGGIQYF.

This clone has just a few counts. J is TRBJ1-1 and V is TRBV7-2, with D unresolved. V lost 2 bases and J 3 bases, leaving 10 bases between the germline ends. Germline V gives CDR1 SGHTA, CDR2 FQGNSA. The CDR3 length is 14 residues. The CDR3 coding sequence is TGTGCCAGCAGCTTAATGTTTGCGTACACTGAAGCTTTCTTT. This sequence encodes CASSLMFAYTEAFF.

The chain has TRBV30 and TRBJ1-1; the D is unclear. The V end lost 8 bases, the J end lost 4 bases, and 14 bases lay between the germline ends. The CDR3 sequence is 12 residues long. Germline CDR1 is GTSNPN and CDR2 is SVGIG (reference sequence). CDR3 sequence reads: CAGPGSITEAFF. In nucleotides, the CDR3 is TGTGCCGGCCCCGGGTCTATCACTGAAGCTTTCTTT.

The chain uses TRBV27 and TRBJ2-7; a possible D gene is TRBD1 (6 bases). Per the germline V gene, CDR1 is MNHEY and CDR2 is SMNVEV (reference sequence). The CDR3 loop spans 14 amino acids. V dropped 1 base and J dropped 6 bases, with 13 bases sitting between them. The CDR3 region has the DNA TGTGCCAGCAGTTTATATGGGGAAGGGGGCGAGCAGTACTTC. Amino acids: CASSLYGEGGEQYF.

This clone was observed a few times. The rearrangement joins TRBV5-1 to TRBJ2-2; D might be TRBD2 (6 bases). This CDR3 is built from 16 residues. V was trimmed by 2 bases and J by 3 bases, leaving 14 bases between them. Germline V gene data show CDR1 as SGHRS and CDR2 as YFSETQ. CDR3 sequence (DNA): TGCGCCAGCAGCTTAACTTCCGGGGACTACACCGGGGAGCTGTTTTTT. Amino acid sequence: CASSLTSGDYTGELFF.

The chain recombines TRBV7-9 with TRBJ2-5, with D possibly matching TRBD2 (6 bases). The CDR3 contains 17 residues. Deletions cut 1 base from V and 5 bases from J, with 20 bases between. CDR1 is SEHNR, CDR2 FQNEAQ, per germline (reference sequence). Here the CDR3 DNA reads TGTGCCAGCAGCTTAGGAGGAAGGGGCCTAGCGTGGGAGACCCAGTACTTC. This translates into CASSLGGRGLAWETQYF.

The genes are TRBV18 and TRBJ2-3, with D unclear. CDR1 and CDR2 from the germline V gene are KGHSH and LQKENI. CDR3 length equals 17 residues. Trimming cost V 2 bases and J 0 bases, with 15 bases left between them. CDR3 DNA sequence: TGTGCCAGCTCACCAAGGACCAAAACTGTTAGCACAGATACGCAGTATTTT. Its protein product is CASSPRTKTVSTDTQYF.

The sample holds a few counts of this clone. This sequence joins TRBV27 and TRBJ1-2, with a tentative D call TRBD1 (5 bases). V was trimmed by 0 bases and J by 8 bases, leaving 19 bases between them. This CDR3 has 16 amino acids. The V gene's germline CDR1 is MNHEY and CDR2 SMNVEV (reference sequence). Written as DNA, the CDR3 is TGTGCCAGCAGTTTATCGCGTCCGGAGGGGCTTTACGGCTACACCTTC. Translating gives CASSLSRPEGLYGYTF.

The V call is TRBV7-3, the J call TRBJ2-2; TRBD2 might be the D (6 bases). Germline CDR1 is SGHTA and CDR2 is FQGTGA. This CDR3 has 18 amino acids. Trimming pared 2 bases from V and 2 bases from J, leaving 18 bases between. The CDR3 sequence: CASSLFGPGEVNTGELFF. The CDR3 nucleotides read TGTGCCAGCAGCTTATTTGGCCCGGGGGAAGTAAACACCGGGGAGCTGTTTTTT.

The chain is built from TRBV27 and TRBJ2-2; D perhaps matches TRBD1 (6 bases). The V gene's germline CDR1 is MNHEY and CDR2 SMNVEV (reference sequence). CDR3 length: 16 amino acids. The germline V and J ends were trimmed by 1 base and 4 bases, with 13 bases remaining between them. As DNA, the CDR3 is TGTGCCAGCAGTTTATATGGGGGCGCGGGCACCGGGGAGCTGTTTTTT. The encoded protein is CASSLYGGAGTGELFF.

CDR3 region: CASSLEGFSNQPQHF. The CDR3 coding sequence is TGTGCCAGCAGCTTGGAAGGATTTAGCAATCAGCCCCAGCATTTT. The rearrangement joins TRBV5-6 to TRBJ1-5; D gene uncertain. Germline CDR1 reads SGHDT; CDR2 reads YYEEEE. This CDR3 contains 15 residues. The V end was cut by 0 bases, the J end by 0 bases, with 7 bases between.

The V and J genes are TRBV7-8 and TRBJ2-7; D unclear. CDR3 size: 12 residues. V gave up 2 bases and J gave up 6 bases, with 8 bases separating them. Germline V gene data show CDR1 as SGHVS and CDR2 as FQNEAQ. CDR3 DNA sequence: TGTGCCAGCAGCTTACTAGTACCCGAGCAGTACTTC. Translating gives CASSLLVPEQYF.